A selection of T cell receptor beta chains follows, all from one sample in a study of lymphopenia after photon versus proton radiotherapy. Produced via immunoSEQ multiplex PCR; TCRdb's table is partial and in-frame only. The sample yields about 26,000 clones, 85% seen once. This sample comprised peripheral blood, obtained from a patient treated with photon-based radiotherapy. Source of these receptors: a man younger than 40 with gastric cancer. CDR3s include the opening cysteine and the closing phenylalanine or tryptophan. For some rows the clone size is stated as once, few or many, or as a class when expanded; others skip it.

clone_size: NA; v_call: TRBV5-6; j_call: TRBJ2-5; cdr3_aa: CASSFSLAGAETQYF
clone_size: NA; v_call: TRBV5-1; j_call: TRBJ1-6; cdr3_aa: CASSLGDGDYNSPLHF
clone_size: NA; v_call: TRBV2; j_call: TRBJ1-4; cdr3_aa: CASNEGLTNEKLFF
clone_size: NA; v_call: TRBV2; j_call: TRBJ1-2; cdr3_aa: CASSESYGYTF
clone_size: NA; v_call: TRBV28; j_call: TRBJ2-6; cdr3_aa: CASSLRWSSGANVLTF
clone_size: NA; v_call: TRBV12-5; j_call: TRBJ2-5; cdr3_aa: CASGLRETQYF
clone_size: NA; v_call: TRBV6-5; j_call: TRBJ2-7; cdr3_aa: CASSYSKRGNVEQYF
clone_size: NA; v_call: TRBV7-2; j_call: TRBJ2-3; cdr3_aa: CASSPPNGGPDTQYF
clone_size: NA; v_call: TRBV7-3; j_call: TRBJ2-2; cdr3_aa: CASSSPATGELFF
clone_size: NA; v_call: TRBV19; j_call: TRBJ1-1; cdr3_aa: CASSIPSRTGNTEAFF
clone_size: few; v_call: TRBV7-3; j_call: TRBJ2-5; cdr3_aa: CASSLTGRSGGPRETQYF
clone_size: NA; v_call: TRBV2; j_call: TRBJ1-3; cdr3_aa: CASSGTNFSGNTIYF
clone_size: NA; v_call: TRBV6-1; j_call: TRBJ1-2; cdr3_aa: CASSESGGYTF
clone_size: NA; v_call: TRBV6-4; j_call: TRBJ2-2; cdr3_aa: CASSRDWNTGELFF
clone_size: NA; v_call: TRBV5-4; j_call: TRBJ1-4; cdr3_aa: CASSFEGTGEKLFF
clone_size: NA; v_call: TRBV6-5; j_call: TRBJ2-7; cdr3_aa: CASSYSAPGDEQYF
clone_size: NA; v_call: TRBV19; j_call: TRBJ2-7; cdr3_aa: CASSGNRGAEQYF
clone_size: once; v_call: TRBV5-4; j_call: TRBJ2-2; cdr3_aa: CASSLEGAGAGELFF
clone_size: NA; v_call: TRBV4-2; j_call: TRBJ1-1; cdr3_aa: CASSQAPPKVMNTEAFF
clone_size: NA; v_call: TRBV28; j_call: NA; cdr3_aa: CASSLGLADSYEQYF
clone_size: NA; v_call: TRBV7-3; j_call: TRBJ1-3; cdr3_aa: CASSLVPGGNTIYF
clone_size: NA; v_call: TRBV18; j_call: TRBJ2-1; cdr3_aa: CASSPVLATDEQFF
clone_size: NA; v_call: TRBV4-1; j_call: TRBJ2-7; cdr3_aa: CASSQDQGTAHEQYF
clone_size: once; v_call: TRBV11-1; j_call: TRBJ1-1; cdr3_aa: CASSLRGWNTEAFF
clone_size: NA; v_call: TRBV7-9; j_call: TRBJ2-5; cdr3_aa: CASSSSGGAEETQYF
clone_size: NA; v_call: TRBV18; j_call: TRBJ2-5; cdr3_aa: CASSPEGLAGETQYF
clone_size: once; v_call: TRBV4-2; j_call: TRBJ2-7; cdr3_aa: CASSFETTGGGYEQYF
clone_size: NA; v_call: TRBV5-1; j_call: TRBJ2-2; cdr3_aa: CASQTVGQEATGELFF
clone_size: NA; v_call: TRBV5-5; j_call: TRBJ2-7; cdr3_aa: CASSFIRGKSYEQYF
clone_size: NA; v_call: TRBV7-3; j_call: TRBJ2-3; cdr3_aa: CASSLRTTDTDTQYF
clone_size: NA; v_call: TRBV9; j_call: TRBJ2-3; cdr3_aa: CASGPVARYTDTQYF
clone_size: NA; v_call: TRBV5-6; j_call: TRBJ1-1; cdr3_aa: CASSRWGQVYMNTEAFF
clone_size: NA; v_call: TRBV28; j_call: TRBJ2-3; cdr3_aa: CASQGGGNTDTQYF
clone_size: NA; v_call: TRBV5-1; j_call: TRBJ1-2; cdr3_aa: CASSLSGPGGYTF
clone_size: NA; v_call: TRBV19; j_call: TRBJ1-5; cdr3_aa: CASSIRQGGQPQHF
clone_size: NA; v_call: TRBV5-8; j_call: TRBJ2-5; cdr3_aa: CASSTTGSRETQYF